This note documents a single TCR beta chain sequence. The antigen is not known. This CDR3 region has 14 residues. V lost 2 bases, J lost 4 bases, and 9 bases lay in between. The data were obtained in a study of early T cells in non-severe SARS-CoV-2 infection. In the study overall: The chains were unpaired, and the sequenced material was bulk RNA from unsorted whole blood.

Findings of the study overall: Matches to VDJdb favored anti-spike CD8 responses and missed private and CD4 specificities.

Individual cDNA molecules were tagged with unique molecular identifiers, the study reported. Each CDR3 protein gets one entry after TCRdb re-called the 5' RACE reads with MiXCR. The sample records over 75,000 distinct CDR3 sequences, about 15% being singletons. The sequenced sample consisted of whole blood. The chain is built from TRBV12-3 or TRBV12-4 and TRBJ1-5; no clear D gene. The receptor was derived from an adult who was a healthcare worker with PCR-confirmed SARS-CoV-2 infection or an uninfected control (not recorded which). CDR3: CASSLRQKNQPQHF. CDR3 DNA sequence: TGTGCCAGCAGTTTAAGGCAGAAGAATCAGCCCCAGCATTTT.